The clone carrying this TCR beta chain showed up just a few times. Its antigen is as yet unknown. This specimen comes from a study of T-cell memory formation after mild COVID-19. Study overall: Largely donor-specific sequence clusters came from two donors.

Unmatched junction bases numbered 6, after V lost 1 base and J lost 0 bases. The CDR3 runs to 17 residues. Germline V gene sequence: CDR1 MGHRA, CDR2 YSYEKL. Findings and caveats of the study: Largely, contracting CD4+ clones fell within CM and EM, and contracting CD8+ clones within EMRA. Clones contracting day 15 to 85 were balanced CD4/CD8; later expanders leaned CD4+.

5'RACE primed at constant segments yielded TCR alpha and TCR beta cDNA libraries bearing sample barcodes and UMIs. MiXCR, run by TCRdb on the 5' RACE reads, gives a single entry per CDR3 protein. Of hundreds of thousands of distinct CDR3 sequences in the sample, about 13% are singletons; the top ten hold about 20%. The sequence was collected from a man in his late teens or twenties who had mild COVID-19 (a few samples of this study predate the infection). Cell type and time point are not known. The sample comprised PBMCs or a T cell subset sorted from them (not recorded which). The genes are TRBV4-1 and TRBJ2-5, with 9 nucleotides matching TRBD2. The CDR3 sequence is CASSQAGLALNQETQYF. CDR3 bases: TGCGCCAGCAGCCAAGCGGGACTAGCCCTAAACCAAGAGACCCAGTACTTC.